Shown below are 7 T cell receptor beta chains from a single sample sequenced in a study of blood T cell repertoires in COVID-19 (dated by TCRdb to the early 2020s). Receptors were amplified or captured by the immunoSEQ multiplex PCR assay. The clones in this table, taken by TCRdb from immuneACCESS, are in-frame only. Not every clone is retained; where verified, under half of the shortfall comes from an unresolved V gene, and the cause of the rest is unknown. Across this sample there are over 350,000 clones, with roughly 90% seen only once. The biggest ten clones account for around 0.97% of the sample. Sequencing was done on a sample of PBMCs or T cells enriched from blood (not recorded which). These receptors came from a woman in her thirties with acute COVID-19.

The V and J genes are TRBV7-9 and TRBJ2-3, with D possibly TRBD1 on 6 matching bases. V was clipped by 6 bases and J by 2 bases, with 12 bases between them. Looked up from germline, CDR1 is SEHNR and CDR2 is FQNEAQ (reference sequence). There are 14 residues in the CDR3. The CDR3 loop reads CASRFRGNTDTQYF. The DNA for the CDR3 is TGTGCCAGCAGATTTAGGGGGAACACAGATACGCAGTATTTT. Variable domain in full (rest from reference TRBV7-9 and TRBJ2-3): DTGVSQNPRHKITKRGQNVTFRCDPISEHNRLYWYRQTLGQGPEFLTYFQNEAQLEKSRLLSDRFSAERPKGSFSTLEIQRTEQGDSAMYLCASRFRGNTDTQYFGPGTRLTVL.

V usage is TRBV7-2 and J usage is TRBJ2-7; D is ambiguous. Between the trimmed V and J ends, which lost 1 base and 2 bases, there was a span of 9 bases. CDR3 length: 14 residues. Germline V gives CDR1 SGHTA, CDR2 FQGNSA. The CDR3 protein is CASSLGTVTYEQYF. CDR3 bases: TGTGCCAGCAGCTTAGGAACAGTGACCTACGAGCAGTACTTC.

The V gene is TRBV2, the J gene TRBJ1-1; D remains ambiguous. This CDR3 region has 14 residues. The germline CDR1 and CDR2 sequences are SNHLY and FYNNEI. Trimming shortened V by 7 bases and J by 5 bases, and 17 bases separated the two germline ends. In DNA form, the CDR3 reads TGTGCCAGCACACTCAGGTCCCCATTGACTGAAGCTTTCTTT. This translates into CASTLRSPLTEAFF.

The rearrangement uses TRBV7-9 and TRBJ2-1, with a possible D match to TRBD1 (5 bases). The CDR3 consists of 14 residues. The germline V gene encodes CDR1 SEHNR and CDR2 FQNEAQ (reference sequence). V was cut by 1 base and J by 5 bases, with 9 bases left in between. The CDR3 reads CASSLGGRHNEQFF. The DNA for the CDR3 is TGTGCCAGCAGCTTAGGGGGCCGACACAATGAGCAGTTCTTC.

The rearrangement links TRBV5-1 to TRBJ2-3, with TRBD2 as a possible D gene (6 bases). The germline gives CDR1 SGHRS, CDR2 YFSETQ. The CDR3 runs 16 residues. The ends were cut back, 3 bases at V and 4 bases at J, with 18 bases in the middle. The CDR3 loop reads CASSSSPREASDTQYF. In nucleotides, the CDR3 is TGCGCCAGCAGCTCCTCCCCAAGGGAGGCATCAGATACGCAGTATTTT. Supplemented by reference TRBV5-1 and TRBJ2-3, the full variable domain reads KAGVTQTPRYLIKTRGQQVTLSCSPISGHRSVSWYQQTPGQGLQFLFEYFSETQRNKGNFPGRFSGRQFSNSRSEMNVSTLELGDSALYLCASSSSPREASDTQYFGPGTRLTVL.

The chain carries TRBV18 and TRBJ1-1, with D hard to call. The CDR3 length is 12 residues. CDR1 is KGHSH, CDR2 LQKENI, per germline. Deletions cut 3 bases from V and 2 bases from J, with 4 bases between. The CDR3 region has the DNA TGTGCCAGCTCACCGGCCAACACTGAAGCTTTCTTT. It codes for CASSPANTEAFF.

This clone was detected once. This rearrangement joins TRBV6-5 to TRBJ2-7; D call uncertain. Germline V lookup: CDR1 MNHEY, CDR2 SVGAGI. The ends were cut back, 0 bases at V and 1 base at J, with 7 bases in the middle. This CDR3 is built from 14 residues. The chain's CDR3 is CASSYSSTSYEQYF. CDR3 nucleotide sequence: TGTGCCAGCAGTTACTCCTCCACATCCTACGAGCAGTACTTC.